A single TCR beta chain is shown here with its context. This sample is part of a study of T cell changes during pregnancy in multiple sclerosis. The length of the CDR3 is 13 residues. Germline assignment: CDR1 SGDLS and CDR2 YYNGEE. V shed 2 bases and J shed 5 bases, with 8 bases lying between them. The table came from immunoSEQ multiplex PCR; TCRdb's copy has only in-frame clones and leaves some out. The sample holds fewer than 45,000 clones, around 90% seen once. The source was CD8+ T cells from peripheral blood mononuclear cells, collected after pregnancy. The J gene is TRBJ2-1, the V gene TRBV9; D unresolved. The receptor's source is a female donor in good health, enrolled as a control in a pregnancy study. CDR3 amino acids: CASSVSRDNEQFF. CDR3 coding DNA: TGTGCCAGCAGCGTGTCTCGAGACAATGAGCAGTTCTTC.